The TCR beta chain described here comes from a study of blood T cell repertoires in COVID-19 (dated by TCRdb to the early 2020s). With respect to the entire study: Collaborator samples came from the United States, Italy and Spain and covered acute and convalescent phases of COVID-19. The material from the prospective study consisted of cDNA or gDNA derived from T cells, B-cell-depleted T cells, or PBMCs. Subjects who had been exposed to COVID-19, were actively infected with it, or had recovered from it provided the deeply sampled blood TCRbeta repertoires that made up the dataset. A freely available public database, intended as a resource for researchers studying the immune response to SARS-CoV-2, is where the repertoires were released. Samples were obtained from the ongoing ImmuneRACE study (first 160 participants) and from 1,254 subjects provided by 6 global collaborators. Sample metadata almost always included a de-identified subject ID, COVID-19 status, age in years and sex. Where available, HLA class I and class II types were obtained from metadata supplied by the sample provider rather than from assay-based typing.

The collaborating institutions used their own protocols to collect whole blood in K2EDTA tubes. Collaborator samples were shipped for TCRbeta analysis as frozen whole blood, isolated PBMCs, or DNA extracted from either sample type. Overall results and qualifications from the work: How much clinical and demographic metadata was included differed by source and by participant, and the metadata was provided uncurated.

TCRbeta CDR3 regions were amplified from genomic DNA by means of the immunoSEQ Assay, a bias-controlled multiplex PCR. In the authors' own workflow: The number of nucleated cells in each sample was estimated from the amplification of reference gene primers within the assay. To quantify the absolute abundance of each unique TCRbeta CDR3 rearrangement, sequence reads were collapsed and filtered. For each sample, productive Simpson clonality was calculated as the square root of Simpson's diversity index over productive rearrangements. TCRdb obtained this table from immuneACCESS and retained in-frame rearrangements with V and J assigned. These tables miss some clones; where compared with another copy, unresolved V genes account for less than half of the shortfall, and the remainder is unexplained. V and J calls and clone size follow that table, whereas D and trimming were derived from the DNA. The sample data list approximately 70,000 clones, and roughly 84% of these were observed just once. The top ten hold around 4.4% of the sample.

From the cysteine through the phenylalanine, the CDR3 covers 16 amino acids. Only the CDR3 part of the read is kept: 48 bases, read in frame from the first base. Cut back by 4 bases and 3 bases, the V and J ends lie 15 bases apart. In the germline V gene, CDR1 corresponds to KGHDR and CDR2 to SFDVKD. A word on this clone: Its antigen specificity is not known. Qualities for individual bases were not recorded, and no much larger clone is one base off.

The rearranged chain carries TRBV24-1 and TRBJ2-1; tentative D gene TRBD1, with 5 bases matching. The sequencing input was peripheral blood. This clonotype was obtained from a woman aged 60 to 75 with acute or convalescent COVID-19. DNA sequence: TGTGCCACCAGTGACTCTGGGGCCTACGGCTACAATGAGCAGTTCTTC. Translation gives CATSDSGAYGYNEQFF.